These T cell receptor beta chains were read from a single sample in a study of blood T cell repertoires in COVID-19. Sequencing used immunoSEQ multiplex PCR; TCRdb keeps in-frame clones, though not all of them. The profile shows approximately 360,000 clones, 89% of them singletons. Sequencing was done on a sample of peripheral blood. Receptor source: a man between 40 and 49 years old with acute or convalescent COVID-19. Both conserved end residues are part of each CDR3.

V gene	J gene	CDR3 protein
TRBV6-1	TRBJ2-5	CASSDYRQETQYF
TRBV6-5	TRBJ2-1	CASSYSPGRALDEQFF
TRBV11-2	TRBJ2-1	CASSLVQTNEQFF
TRBV5-1	TRBJ1-1	CASSEIRTGGRTEAFF
TRBV9	TRBJ1-2	CASSARDSHSPGYGYTF
TRBV6-5	TRBJ2-5	CASSYGAYQETQYF
TRBV7-2	TRBJ2-7	CASSLTAAYEQYF
TRBV28	TRBJ2-7	CASSPRRDRTYEQYF
TRBV5-1	TRBJ1-3	CASSPRTGRSGNTIYF
TRBV27	TRBJ2-7	CASRLAGEYYEQYF
TRBV28	TRBJ1-5	CASKQGFFGNQPQHF
TRBV7-6	TRBJ1-5	CASSLGGRFNQPQHF
TRBV10-3	TRBJ2-7	CASSSGLSYEQYF
TRBV5-4	TRBJ1-3	CASSSYRASGNTIYF
TRBV7-8	TRBJ2-7	CASSQRERGLSYEQYF
TRBV6-2/TRBV6-3	TRBJ1-2	CASSYSWDRAYGYTF
TRBV27	TRBJ1-2	CASKGTGERGYTF
TRBV7-2	TRBJ2-5	CASSDQRGGGETQYF
TRBV2	TRBJ1-5	CASSLDGGGFQPQHF
TRBV4-2	TRBJ1-3	CASSQAVDSYSGNTIYF
TRBV19	TRBJ2-1	CASSPRAGGFYNEQFF
TRBV6-5	TRBJ1-3	CASSYTRGSGNTIYF
TRBV5-1	TRBJ1-3	CASSLSPFGSGNTIYF
TRBV4-3	TRBJ1-2	CASSQAGGYGYTF
TRBV4-1	TRBJ1-2	CASSQVHTIYGYTF
TRBV4-3	TRBJ2-2	CASSIQGSTGELFF
TRBV24-1	TRBJ2-3	CATSDPGTSGGADTQYF
TRBV9	TRBJ1-3	CASSAPRVGGFSGNTIYF
TRBV7-9	TRBJ1-5	CASSLEGGQPQHF
TRBV27	TRBJ1-2	CASSLFDGANYGYTF
TRBV30	TRBJ1-4	CAWGKQGLGEKLFF
TRBV6-4	TRBJ2-7	CASSGTLRAYEQYF
TRBV28	TRBJ1-5	CASSFVTGGDFSNQPQHF
TRBV4-1	TRBJ1-5	CASSQAGPRKGSNQPQHF
TRBV6-5	TRBJ1-1	CASSYTAVDGGEAFF
TRBV14	TRBJ1-5	CASSAQGGQPQHF
TRBV5-1	TRBJ2-5	CASSLGGDGETQYF
TRBV27	TRBJ2-2	CASKWALSGELFF
TRBV19	TRBJ1-1	CASSAGSGNTEAFF
TRBV10-3	TRBJ1-1	CAISSGQGITEAFF
TRBV28	TRBJ1-1	CASSSPQGANTEAFF
TRBV28	TRBJ1-1	CASRGGNTEAFF
TRBV6-5	TRBJ1-1	CASSYSLSVTEAFF
TRBV15	TRBJ2-1	CATSRDLWGVSNEQFF
TRBV4-1	TRBJ2-7	CASSPRPLAAYEQYF
TRBV19	TRBJ2-7	CASSRDRVSYEQYF
TRBV11-2	TRBJ2-1	CASSLDALAGGEQFF
TRBV18	TRBJ2-7	CASSPIAHGTGSHEQYF
TRBV6-2/TRBV6-3	TRBJ1-4	CASSLGGTDIEKLFF
TRBV10-3	TRBJ2-5	CAIGTGKGETQYF
TRBV3-1/TRBV3-2	TRBJ2-5	CASSPRLAETQYF
TRBV4-1	TRBJ2-1	CASSQDGAGYNEQFF
TRBV4-3	TRBJ1-2	CASSPKVSGERSYGYTF
TRBV30	TRBJ2-7	CAWSVPIAGMLYEQYF